These 23 T cell receptor beta chains were sequenced from one sample in a study of graft-versus-host responses after intestinal transplantation. TCRdb's table, derived via immunoSEQ multiplex PCR, lists solely in-frame clones and lacks some. This table holds about 100,000 clones, roughly 84% found once. These receptors have no identified antigens. The sequences come from unstimulated CD4+ T cells sorted from spleen or lymph node cells, collected before transplant. These receptors all come from a human donor who was the organ donor for an intestinal transplant.

The V and J genes are TRBV15 and TRBJ2-5; TRBD1 agrees at 7 bases. This CDR3 has 14 amino acids. Trimming took 0 bases from V and 11 from J; bases not matched to a gene: 9. From germline, CDR1 is LNHNV and CDR2 YYDKDF (reference sequence). CDR3 sequence reads: CATSRDLGQTRQYF. The CDR3 region has the DNA TGTGCCACCAGCAGAGATCTGGGACAGACACGGCAGTACTTC.

J is TRBJ2-5 and V is TRBV5-4, with 8 bases aligning to TRBD2. The CDR3 is made up of 16 amino acids. After removal of 4 bases from V and 2 bases from J, the junction contained 10 bases not matched to a gene. CDR1 and CDR2 from the germline V gene are SGHNT and YYREEE (reference sequence). In DNA, the CDR3 is TGTGCCAGCAGCCTTCTCCCACGGGGGGGACAAGAGACCCAGTACTTC. Amino acids: CASSLLPRGGQETQYF.

This clone was detected only a few times. This rearrangement joins TRBV28 to TRBJ1-2; D is uncertain. The CDR3 is made up of 13 amino acids. The germline gives CDR1 MDHEN, CDR2 SYDVKM. V was trimmed by 7 bases and J by 4 bases, leaving 13 bases between them. CDR3 in amino acids: CASIRAGSYGYTF. The CDR3 DNA sequence: TGTGCCAGCATTCGGGCGGGGAGCTATGGCTACACCTTC.

The rearrangement links TRBV6-5 to TRBJ1-1; 7 bases agree with TRBD1. This CDR3 has 13 residues. CDR1 is MNHEY, CDR2 SVGAGI, per germline. V was pared by 5 bases and J by 11 bases, with 11 bases of the junction left unmatched. The CDR3 region is CASSDDRVSRAFF. The DNA of the CDR3 is TGTGCCAGCAGTGACGACAGGGTGTCGCGGGCTTTCTTT.

The J gene is TRBJ1-1, the V gene TRBV30, with unresolved D. V lost 4 bases to trimming and J lost 7 bases, with 10 bases between them. The CDR3 totals 11 residues. CDR1 GTSNPN and CDR2 SVGIG come from the germline V gene (reference sequence). CDR3 sequence: CAWTAVGEAFF. For the CDR3, the DNA is TGTGCCTGGACCGCCGTGGGTGAAGCTTTCTTT.

The chain has TRBV6-4 and TRBJ2-6; D is ambiguous. Trimming removed 6 bases from V and 0 bases from J, with 3 bases in between. The CDR3 contains 13 residues. CDR1 MRHNA and CDR2 SNTAGT come from the germline V gene. The CDR3 loop is CASRGSGANVLTF. CDR3 sequence (DNA): TGTGCCAGCAGGGGCTCTGGGGCCAACGTCCTGACTTTC.

The chain combines TRBV30 with TRBJ2-1; 10 positions agree with TRBD1. Germline V gene sequence: CDR1 GTSNPN, CDR2 SVGIG (reference sequence). V shed 0 bases and J 5 bases; nucleotides not matched to a gene: 7. This CDR3 has 16 residues. The chain's CDR3 is CAWSVPRTGGNNEQFF. Written as DNA, the CDR3 is TGTGCCTGGAGTGTACCTCGGACAGGGGGTAACAATGAGCAGTTCTTC.

V usage is TRBV28 and J usage is TRBJ2-7, with 8 positions matching TRBD2. This CDR3 contains 15 residues. The V and J ends lost 5 bases and 0 bases, in that order; junction bases with no gene match: 6. In germline, CDR1 is MDHEN, CDR2 SYDVKM. The CDR3 sequence is CASSGSGGVSYEQYF. As DNA, the CDR3 is TGTGCCAGCAGTGGGAGCGGGGGAGTCTCCTACGAGCAGTACTTC.

This rearrangement joins TRBV6-1 to TRBJ2-3; 12 bases line up with TRBD2. CDR1 and CDR2 (germline): MNHNS, SASEGT. The CDR3 runs to 16 residues. The V segment lost 3 bases and the J segment 2 bases; nucleotides outside the gene matches: 3. The CDR3 coding sequence is TGTGCCAGCAGTGATCTAGCGGGGGGGTCCACAGATACGCAGTATTTT. Its protein product is CASSDLAGGSTDTQYF.

The chain carries TRBV11-2 and TRBJ1-2; maybe TRBD1 (5 bases). The CDR3 totals 17 residues. The germline V gene has CDR1 SGHAT and CDR2 FQNNGV. Deletions cut 2 bases from V and 3 bases from J, with 19 bases between. CDR3 nucleotide sequence: TGTGCCAGCAGCTTATCGATGGGCTGGGGGGGTGACTATGGCTACACCTTC. Translation: CASSLSMGWGGDYGYTF.

V is TRBV23-1 and J is TRBJ2-7; D is uncertain. TRBV23-1 is marked as an open reading frame, function uncertain. V was cut by 9 bases and J by 4 bases, with 10 bases left in between. The length of the CDR3 is 11 residues. The DNA for the CDR3 is TGCGCCAGACATTTTCCTTACGAGCAGTACTTC. It yields the protein CARHFPYEQYF.

The V and J genes are TRBV9 and TRBJ2-1, with TRBD1 as a possible D gene (6 bases). The CDR3 totals 15 residues. Germline V gene lookup returns CDR1 SGDLS and CDR2 YYNGEE. Trimming took off 0 bases at V and 3 bases at J, with 10 bases between the two ends. This CDR3 is CASSVVGTNYNEQFF. The CDR3 nucleotides read TGTGCCAGCAGCGTAGTAGGGACAAACTACAATGAGCAGTTCTTC.

The V and J genes are TRBV20-1 and TRBJ1-1; D might be TRBD1 (6 bases). This CDR3 contains 11 residues. Germline CDR1 DFQATT, CDR2 SNEGSKA (reference sequence). With 6 bases removed from V and 3 bases from J, the gap between germline ends came to 8 bases. The CDR3 sequence is CSANRDTEAFF. CDR3 in DNA: TGCAGTGCAAACAGGGACACTGAAGCTTTCTTT.

This chain connects TRBV11-2 to TRBJ1-2; unclear D gene. Germline V gene data show CDR1 as SGHAT and CDR2 as FQNNGV. The CDR3 runs to 12 residues. V was trimmed by 5 bases and J by 4 bases, leaving 8 bases between them. The CDR3 here is CASSASAYGYTF. The CDR3 nucleotides read TGTGCCAGCAGCGCTTCGGCCTATGGCTACACCTTC.

This chain links TRBV29-1 with TRBJ2-3, with D perhaps assigned TRBD1 or TRBD2 (5 bases each). CDR3 length: 14 residues. Trimming left V 0 bases short and J 10 bases short, with 17 bases between. Germline CDR1 SQVTM, CDR2 ANQGSEA. CDR3 sequence (DNA): TGCAGCGTTGAAGATCAATGGGAAGGGGACCCGCAGTATTTT. As protein: CSVEDQWEGDPQYF.

CDR3 residues: CASIGRYTEAFF. CDR3 bases: TGTGCCAGTATTGGCAGGTACACTGAAGCTTTCTTT. V usage is TRBV19 and J usage is TRBJ1-1; the D is unclear. Germline lookup yields CDR1 LNHDA and CDR2 SQIVND (reference sequence). Trimming took off 7 bases at V and 3 bases at J, with 9 bases between the two ends. The CDR3 consists of 12 residues.

The chain recombines TRBV2 with TRBJ2-3, with D hard to call. CDR3 length: 11 amino acids. CDR1 and CDR2 (germline): SNHLY, FYNNEI. Trimming removed 4 bases from V and 6 bases from J, with 5 bases in between. This CDR3 is CASSVGDTQYF. The CDR3 coding sequence is TGTGCCAGCAGTGTTGGGGATACGCAGTATTTT.

This clone appeared a single time. The gene calls are TRBV6-5 and TRBJ1-1; 7 nucleotides line up with TRBD1. The J segment lost 11 bases and the V segment lost 4 bases, leaving 10 bases of the junction unmatched. This CDR3 is built from 13 residues. Looked up from germline, CDR1 is MNHEY and CDR2 is SVGAGI. The chain's CDR3 is CASSSRLIQGAFF. The CDR3 DNA reads as TGTGCCAGCAGTTCTCGTTTAATACAGGGGGCTTTCTTT.

The genes are TRBV5-1 and TRBJ2-3, with 16 bases that match TRBD2. Germline CDR1 and CDR2: SGHRS and YFSETQ. CDR3 length: 19 residues. J lost 7 bases, V lost 0 bases, and 11 bases had no gene match. The CDR3 spells CASSLVGLAGGTVWNTQYF. The CDR3 bases are TGCGCCAGCAGCTTGGTGGGACTAGCGGGGGGGACTGTATGGAATACGCAGTATTTT.

The chain recombines TRBV6-5 with TRBJ2-7; maybe TRBD1 (6 bases). There are 14 residues in the CDR3. V was clipped by 5 bases and J by 6 bases, with 17 bases between them. Germline V gives CDR1 MNHEY, CDR2 SVGAGI. The CDR3 here is CASSDPVQGGEQYF. DNA of the CDR3: TGTGCCAGCAGTGACCCGGTACAGGGTGGCGAGCAGTACTTC.

A single count supports this clone. This rearrangement joins TRBV30 to TRBJ1-2; D perhaps matches TRBD1 (6 bases). Germline V gene data show CDR1 as GTSNPN and CDR2 as SVGIG (reference sequence). Trimming shortened V by 3 bases and J by 0 bases, and 11 bases separated the two germline ends. The CDR3 spans 14 residues. The CDR3 DNA is TGTGCCTGGAGGTTACAGGGCCCTAACTATGGCTACACCTTC. Translation: CAWRLQGPNYGYTF.

This chain links TRBV6-1 with TRBJ2-7; TRBD2 might be the D (5 bases). Between the trimmed V and J ends, which lost 4 bases and 5 bases, there was a span of 15 bases. The germline V gene has CDR1 MNHNS and CDR2 SASEGT. The CDR3 consists of 14 residues. CDR3 protein: CASSVIQNSDEQYF. CDR3 DNA: TGTGCCAGCAGTGTAATCCAGAATAGCGACGAGCAGTACTTC.

Details on this clone: In the same sample, other DNA sequences code for this CDR3. V and J are TRBV10-3 and TRBJ2-5; D may be TRBD2 (5 bases). V was pared by 4 bases and J by 5 bases, with 5 bases between. CDR1 ENHRY and CDR2 SYGVKD come from the germline V gene. The CDR3 is made up of 11 amino acids. CDR3 residues: CAISGGETQYF. The CDR3 nucleotides read TGTGCCATCAGTGGCGGGGAGACCCAGTACTTC.